The clone carrying this TCR beta chain was picked up one time. The CDR3 has 13 amino acids. Germline V gene lookup returns CDR1 MNHEY and CDR2 SVGAGI. V lost 0 bases and J lost 4, with 6 bases in between. This sample was taken from a study of T cell responses to AZD1222 COVID-19 vaccine. Produced via immunoSEQ multiplex PCR; TCRdb's table is partial and in-frame only. The sample lists 110,000 or so clones; 85% to 90% were seen once. The V call is TRBV6-5, the J call TRBJ1-2; D is unclear. Sequencing was performed on peripheral blood, taken on day 0 of AZD1222 vaccination. The clonotype was recovered from an adult in good health. DNA of the CDR3: TGTGCCAGCAGTTACTCAGGGCTCTATGGCTACACCTTC. It specifies CASSYSGLYGYTF.